The 32 T cell receptor beta chains reported below all come from one sample, sequenced in a study of shared clonotypes between healthy human individuals. CD45RO negativity and positive selection for CCR7 defined naive CD8 cells, a population that excluded terminally differentiated effector memory CD45RA+ cells. The protocol was immunoSEQ multiplex PCR, while the TCRdb copy is restricted to in-frame clones and leaves out a portion. The sample lists millions of clones; about 95% were seen once. Sequenced input: naive CD8+ T cells sorted from blood. The receptors come from a man aged 18 to 29 in good health.

The chain recombines TRBV19 with TRBJ1-2; D unclear. CDR3 size: 15 residues. Trimming stripped 3 bases from V and 0 bases from J, with 11 bases between. Per germline, CDR1 LNHDA and CDR2 SQIVND (reference sequence). CDR3: CASSIRDYSNYGYTF. DNA for the CDR3: TGTGCCAGTAGTATTAGGGATTACTCTAACTATGGCTACACCTTC.

The chain employs TRBV30 and TRBJ1-6; D is unresolved. V was shortened by 4 bases and J by 7 bases, with 17 bases between the two germline ends. The germline CDR1 and CDR2 sequences are GTSNPN and SVGIG (reference sequence). The CDR3 is made up of 15 amino acids. CDR3 residues: CAWKVREGRNSPLHF. CDR3 DNA sequence: TGTGCCTGGAAGGTTAGGGAAGGGCGCAATTCACCCCTCCACTTT.

The chain employs TRBV10-1 and TRBJ2-3; TRBD1 aligns across 7 bases. The CDR3 loop spans 16 amino acids. V shed 5 bases, J shed 2 bases, and the junction held 10 bases outside the gene matches. CDR1 WNHNN and CDR2 SYGVQD come from the germline V gene (reference sequence). The CDR3 sequence is CASSTGQLPDTDTQYF. The CDR3 coding sequence is TGCGCCAGCAGTACGGGACAGCTGCCTGACACAGATACGCAGTATTTT.

The rearrangement links TRBV19 to TRBJ2-2; perhaps TRBD2 as D (6 bases). Germline loops: CDR1 LNHDA, CDR2 SQIVND (reference sequence). The ends were cut back, 1 base at V and 8 bases at J, with 11 bases in the middle. CDR3 length: 14 amino acids. CDR3 loop: CASSIVGGSGELFF. The CDR3 DNA reads TGTGCCAGTAGTATAGTAGGAGGGAGTGGGGAGCTGTTTTTT.

J is TRBJ2-7 and V is TRBV7-9, with unresolved D. V shed 3 bases and J shed 3 bases, with 6 bases lying between them. Germline-derived CDR1 and CDR2 are SEHNR and FQNEAQ (reference sequence). This CDR3 is built from 12 residues. The CDR3 region has the DNA TGTGCCAGCAGCTTTGACAACTACGAGCAGTACTTC. Translation: CASSFDNYEQYF.

About this clone: The same CDR3 also results from other DNA sequences found in this sample. The chain combines TRBV6-5 with TRBJ1-1; 7 bases match TRBD1. Germline CDR1 MNHEY, CDR2 SVGAGI. V lost 5 bases to trimming and J lost 4 bases; unmatched junction nucleotides: 1. The CDR3 contains 12 residues. CDR3 nucleotides: TGTGCCAGCAGTCCAGGGGGCACTGAAGCTTTCTTT. It yields the protein CASSPGGTEAFF.

The chain recombines TRBV27 with TRBJ1-1; TRBD1 matches 9 bases. V was clipped by 0 bases and J by 4 bases; unmatched bases: 3. CDR1 is MNHEY, CDR2 SMNVEV, per germline (reference sequence). The CDR3 length is 15 residues. In DNA, the CDR3 is TGTGCCAGCAGTTTATCTACAGGGGGCGTCACTGAAGCTTTCTTT. This encodes CASSLSTGGVTEAFF.

The rearrangement joins TRBV6-5 to TRBJ1-5; D not certain. The CDR3 contains 12 residues. From germline, CDR1 is MNHEY and CDR2 SVGAGI. V shed 5 bases and J shed 6 bases, with 8 bases lying between them. The DNA for the CDR3 is TGTGCCAGCAGTGGGTGGGTTCAGCCCCAGCATTTT. This translates into CASSGWVQPQHF.

Details on this clone: Other DNA sequences within the sample encode an identical CDR3. The J gene is TRBJ2-7, the V gene TRBV30, with TRBD1 matching 7 bases. Germline assignment: CDR1 GTSNPN and CDR2 SVGIG (reference sequence). V lost 5 bases to trimming and J lost 4 bases; unmatched junction nucleotides: 2. This CDR3 has 11 amino acids. The CDR3 DNA reads TGTGCCTGGGGGACAGATTACGAGCAGTACTTC. Translation: CAWGTDYEQYF.

This chain uses TRBV6-6 with TRBJ1-1, with a tentative D call TRBD1 (5 bases). Germline CDR1 reads MNHNY; CDR2 reads SVGAGI (reference sequence). The CDR3 is made up of 16 amino acids. The ends were cut back, 2 bases at V and 0 bases at J, with 13 bases in the middle. CDR3 residues: CASSYPPGSMNTEAFF. The CDR3 region has the DNA TGTGCCAGCAGTTACCCCCCAGGGTCCATGAACACTGAAGCTTTCTTT.

This chain uses TRBV28 with TRBJ1-1, with 8 bases fitting TRBD1. Trimming cost V 8 bases and J 8 bases; bases outside gene matches: 10. There are 13 residues in the CDR3. Germline V gene lookup returns CDR1 MDHEN and CDR2 SYDVKM. Here the CDR3 DNA reads TGTGCCAGCCGGGCGCAGGGGGCTACCGAAGCTTTCTTT. It is translated as CASRAQGATEAFF.

The chain combines TRBV6-5 with TRBJ1-2; D may be TRBD1 (5 bases). This CDR3 contains 13 residues. Trimming pared 2 bases from V and 6 bases from J, leaving 10 bases between. Germline-derived CDR1 and CDR2 are MNHEY and SVGAGI. The chain's CDR3 is CASSYLGEDGYTF. CDR3 in DNA: TGTGCCAGCAGTTACCTAGGGGAGGATGGCTACACCTTC.

J is TRBJ2-7 and V is TRBV11-2, with 10 bases that match TRBD1. Germline V lookup: CDR1 SGHAT, CDR2 FQNNGV. The CDR3 spans 15 residues. After removal of 5 bases from V and 2 bases from J, the junction contained 6 bases not matched to a gene. The CDR3 bases are TGTGCCAGCAGCGAACCGGGACAGGGGACCTACGAGCAGTACTTC. Translating it yields CASSEPGQGTYEQYF.

This clone was found once. The chain has TRBV4-3 and TRBJ2-7; tentative D call: TRBD2 (6 bases). The CDR3 loop spans 15 amino acids. Trimming removed 5 bases from V and 3 bases from J, with 17 bases in between. Germline values: CDR1 LGHNA, CDR2 YSLEER. The DNA for the CDR3 is TGCGCCAGCAGCTATTCGGGGGACGGGGACTACGAGCAGTACTTC. Protein product: CASSYSGDGDYEQYF.

The V and J genes are TRBV29-1 and TRBJ2-7; 10 nucleotides match TRBD2. From germline, CDR1 is SQVTM and CDR2 ANQGSEA. The CDR3 loop spans 14 amino acids. The junction had 2 bases not matched to a gene; V was cut back by 1 base and J by 2 bases. The CDR3 DNA reads TGCAGCGTTGAAGTAGCGGGAGGAACCTACGAGCAGTACTTC. It translates to CSVEVAGGTYEQYF.

V usage is TRBV28 and J usage is TRBJ1-1, with D possibly matching TRBD1 (5 bases). This CDR3 comprises 16 residues. V was cut by 0 bases and J by 3 bases, with 14 bases left in between. The germline V gene encodes CDR1 MDHEN and CDR2 SYDVKM. The CDR3 nucleotides are TGTGCCAGCAGTTTATGGGCGGGGGTGGCGGACACTGAAGCTTTCTTT. This sequence encodes CASSLWAGVADTEAFF.

The rearrangement links TRBV27 to TRBJ2-5; no reliable D call. Germline assignment: CDR1 MNHEY and CDR2 SMNVEV (reference sequence). With 1 base removed from V and 2 bases from J, the gap between germline ends came to 5 bases. The CDR3 is 13 amino acids. The CDR3 bases are TGTGCCAGCAGTTTATTCTTTCAAGAGACCCAGTACTTC. Protein product: CASSLFFQETQYF.

J is TRBJ2-3 and V is TRBV7-6; 7 bases match TRBD2. The germline CDR1 and CDR2 sequences are SGHVS and FNYEAQ. The CDR3 has 15 amino acids. V was clipped by 1 base and J by 5 bases; unmatched bases: 6. The CDR3 reads CASSLGAGVVDTQYF. CDR3 in DNA: TGTGCCAGCAGCTTAGGGGCGGGAGTGGTAGATACGCAGTATTTT.

The J gene is TRBJ1-4, the V gene TRBV13; maybe TRBD1 (6 bases). Trimming left V 5 bases short and J 7 bases short, with 14 bases between. Germline CDR1 PRHDT, CDR2 FYEKMQ (reference sequence). The CDR3 is made up of 14 amino acids. For the CDR3, the DNA is TGTGCCAGCAGCCCTTCTGGGGGCACTGAAAAACTGTTTTTT. Translation gives CASSPSGGTEKLFF.

The chain joins TRBV6-4 to TRBJ2-2; D is undetermined. V was cut by 3 bases and J by 7 bases, with 9 bases left in between. The CDR3 sequence is 13 residues long. From germline, CDR1 is MRHNA and CDR2 SNTAGT. This CDR3 is CASSEIAHGELFF. The DNA for the CDR3 is TGTGCCAGCAGTGAGATTGCCCACGGGGAGCTGTTTTTT.

The V gene is TRBV7-2, the J gene TRBJ2-2; D may be TRBD1 (6 bases). Germline CDR1 reads SGHTA; CDR2 reads FQGNSA. This CDR3 region has 19 residues. Trimming pared 5 bases from V and 0 bases from J, leaving 22 bases between. The chain's CDR3 is CASSESGTLLLSNTGELFF. The DNA for the CDR3 is TGTGCCAGCAGCGAGTCCGGGACATTACTTCTCTCGAACACCGGGGAGCTGTTTTTT.

The DNA for the CDR3 is TGTGCCAGCAGTTTCCGCTGGGGAGGGGCTGGCACCGGGGAGCTGTTTTTT. This codes for CASSFRWGGAGTGELFF. The genes are TRBV28 and TRBJ2-2, with 7 bases fitting TRBD2. The V gene's germline CDR1 is MDHEN and CDR2 SYDVKM. This CDR3 has 17 residues. Unmatched junction bases numbered 11, after V lost 3 bases and J lost 4 bases.

The chain employs TRBV7-8 and TRBJ1-1, with 9 bases that match TRBD1. The germline CDR1 and CDR2 sequences are SGHVS and FQNEAQ. J was trimmed by 1 base and V by 3 bases; bases with no gene match: 15. The CDR3 loop spans 19 amino acids. CDR3 region: CASSFNWDREEWGNTEAFF. The DNA of the CDR3 is TGTGCCAGCAGCTTTAATTGGGACAGGGAGGAGTGGGGGAACACTGAAGCTTTCTTT. Combining the CDR3 with reference TRBV7-8 and TRBJ1-1 gives the whole variable domain GAGVSQSPRYKVAKRGQDVALRCDPISGHVSLFWYQQALGQGPEFLTYFQNEAQLDKSGLPSDRFFAERPEGSVSTLKIQRTQQEDSAVYLCASSFNWDREEWGNTEAFFGQGTRLTVV.

Comment on this clone: The sample contains more than one DNA sequence encoding this CDR3. The gene calls are TRBV7-9 and TRBJ1-1; D is uncertain. CDR3 length: 12 amino acids. Germline V gene sequence: CDR1 SEHNR, CDR2 FQNEAQ (reference sequence). Trimming stripped 0 bases from V and 6 bases from J, with 5 bases between. The CDR3 is CASSLAPPEAFF. Here the CDR3 DNA reads TGTGCCAGCAGCTTAGCCCCGCCTGAAGCTTTCTTT.

In this sample, this clone turned up once. The CDR3 DNA follows: TGTGCCAGCAGGGGCAGAAAACTGTTTTTT. This sequence encodes CASRGRKLFF. This sequence joins TRBV6-5 and TRBJ1-4, with D unresolved. Deletions cut 6 bases from V and 10 bases from J, with 6 bases between. The CDR3 loop spans 10 amino acids. Germline V lookup: CDR1 MNHEY, CDR2 SVGAGI.

This chain uses TRBV4-3 with TRBJ2-3, with D tentatively TRBD1 (6 bases). Germline V gives CDR1 LGHNA, CDR2 YSLEER. CDR3 size: 15 residues. V gave up 2 bases and J gave up 0 bases, with 9 bases separating them. CDR3 in amino acids: CASSQLDRSTDTQYF. Here the CDR3 DNA reads TGCGCCAGCAGCCAACTAGACAGGAGCACAGATACGCAGTATTTT.

This chain joins TRBV18 and TRBJ2-3, with D maybe TRBD1 (5 bases). V lost 2 bases, J lost 5 bases, and 20 bases lay in between. CDR3 length: 17 amino acids. In germline, CDR1 is KGHSH, CDR2 LQKENI. The CDR3 sequence: CASSPKGVAARGDTQYF. CDR3 DNA: TGTGCCAGCTCACCAAAAGGGGTCGCGGCACGCGGAGATACGCAGTATTTT.

Notes on this clone: Other DNA sequences from this sample encode an identical CDR3 as well. The rearrangement links TRBV7-9 to TRBJ2-3; the match to TRBD2 covers 10 bases. The CDR3 is 15 amino acids. The germline V gene encodes CDR1 SEHNR and CDR2 FQNEAQ (reference sequence). V trimming: 5 bases; J trimming: 4 bases; junction bases outside the gene matches: 6. Written as DNA, the CDR3 is TGTGCCAGCAGCCCAAGCGGGGGGGCGGCAGATACGCAGTATTTT. This codes for CASSPSGGAADTQYF. The variable domain in full, completed from reference TRBV7-9 and TRBJ2-3, reads DTGVSQNPRHKITKRGQNVTFRCDPISEHNRLYWYRQTLGQGPEFLTYFQNEAQLEKSRLLSDRFSAERPKGSFSTLEIQRTEQGDSAMYLCASSPSGGAADTQYFGPGTRLTVL.

The chain recombines TRBV6-1 with TRBJ2-7, with TRBD1 as a possible D gene (6 bases). CDR1 and CDR2 from the germline V gene are MNHNS and SASEGT. The V end lost 3 bases, the J end lost 3 bases, and 15 bases lay between the germline ends. The length of the CDR3 is 15 residues. CDR3 nucleotide sequence: TGTGCCAGCAGTGACGAACAGGGTTTGGGCTACGAGCAGTACTTC. Translation: CASSDEQGLGYEQYF.

V usage is TRBV7-9 and J usage is TRBJ2-1; perhaps TRBD1 as D (5 bases). Trimming took off 0 bases at V and 3 bases at J, with 12 bases between the two ends. CDR1 and CDR2 (germline): SEHNR, FQNEAQ (reference sequence). There are 16 residues in the CDR3. This CDR3 is CASSLAYQGHYNEQFF. CDR3 nucleotide sequence: TGTGCCAGCAGCTTAGCCTACCAGGGTCACTACAATGAGCAGTTCTTC.

The rearrangement joins TRBV10-3 to TRBJ2-1, with D perhaps TRBD1 or TRBD2 (5 bases each). V lost 8 bases and J 8 bases, leaving 43 bases between the germline ends. Germline CDR1 ENHRY, CDR2 SYGVKD. The CDR3 is made up of 22 amino acids. The DNA for the CDR3 is TGTGCCATCCGGGGTTCACCTTTAAAACAGGCTGGCGACTCTTCCATAGTCCATGAGCAGTTCTTC. Translated, it gives CAIRGSPLKQAGDSSIVHEQFF.

V gene TRBV10-3 combines with J gene TRBJ1-5; D ambiguous. CDR1 ENHRY and CDR2 SYGVKD come from the germline V gene. This CDR3 region has 14 residues. The V end lost 2 bases, the J end lost 5 bases, and 10 bases lay between the germline ends. In nucleotides, the CDR3 is TGTGCCATCAGTGAGGTTGCAGTCGATCAGCCCCAGCATTTT. It translates to CAISEVAVDQPQHF.